These 29 T cell receptor beta chains were all obtained from the same sample, sequenced in a study of T cell responses to AZD1222 COVID-19 vaccine. Produced via immunoSEQ multiplex PCR; TCRdb's table is partial and in-frame only. The sample lists 140,000 to 150,000 clones, roughly 91% occurring once. Specimen: peripheral blood, collected on day 0 of AZD1222 vaccination. The receptors come from an adult in good health.

This sequence joins TRBV5-1 and TRBJ2-7; possible D gene TRBD1, 6 bases. V lost 1 base and J 4 bases, leaving 12 bases between the germline ends. Germline CDR1 is SGHRS and CDR2 is YFSETQ. The CDR3 has 14 residues. The CDR3 spells CASSLLGGTYEQYF. The CDR3 DNA reads as TGCGCCAGCAGCTTGTTAGGGGGTACGTACGAGCAGTACTTC.

This chain joins TRBV6-1 and TRBJ2-7; perhaps D is TRBD1 or TRBD2 (5 bases each). Germline V gene sequence: CDR1 MNHNS, CDR2 SASEGT. The V and J ends lost 1 base and 5 bases respectively, with 12 bases between them. The CDR3 runs to 14 residues. CDR3 in amino acids: CASSEGGSRNEQYF. The DNA for the CDR3 is TGTGCCAGCAGTGAAGGGGGGTCGAGAAACGAGCAGTACTTC.

The gene calls are TRBV7-9 and TRBJ1-1, with D unclear. The length of the CDR3 is 13 residues. Germline CDR1 SEHNR, CDR2 FQNEAQ (reference sequence). V was cut by 5 bases and J by 5 bases, with 12 bases left in between. This chain's CDR3 is CASSPLDPTEAFF. DNA of the CDR3: TGTGCCAGCAGCCCCCTGGACCCTACTGAAGCTTTCTTT.

The genes are TRBV7-9 and TRBJ2-7; D is unclear. CDR1 SEHNR and CDR2 FQNEAQ come from the germline V gene (reference sequence). The CDR3 has 16 residues. V was shortened by 5 bases and J by 3 bases, with 20 bases between the two germline ends. The CDR3 DNA reads as TGTGCCAGCAGCCCTACCCTTGGGCCGATGTACTACGAGCAGTACTTC. This codes for CASSPTLGPMYYEQYF.

This sequence joins TRBV18 and TRBJ2-3; D uncertain. CDR1 is KGHSH, CDR2 LQKENI, per germline. Trimming cost V 3 bases and J 1 base, with 14 bases left between them. The CDR3 has 16 residues. CDR3 nucleotide sequence: TGTGCCAGCTCACCCCGGGCCGGATCGCGCACAGATACGCAGTATTTT. Residues: CASSPRAGSRTDTQYF.

The V call is TRBV5-1, the J call TRBJ1-4, with unresolved D. This CDR3 has 14 residues. Germline assignment: CDR1 SGHRS and CDR2 YFSETQ. The V end was cut by 4 bases, the J end by 4 bases, with 11 bases between. In DNA, the CDR3 is TGCGCCAGCAGCCTTGACCGCTATAATGAAAAACTGTTTTTT. Its translation: CASSLDRYNEKLFF. The full variable domain, in which reference TRBV5-1 and TRBJ1-4 provide the parts outside the CDR3, is KAGVTQTPRYLIKTRGQQVTLSCSPISGHRSVSWYQQTPGQGLQFLFEYFSETQRNKGNFPGRFSGRQFSNSRSEMNVSTLELGDSALYLCASSLDRYNEKLFFGSGTQLSVL.

The V call is TRBV2, the J call TRBJ2-7, with no clear D. V lost 5 bases to trimming and J lost 6 bases, with 14 bases between them. The V gene's germline CDR1 is SNHLY and CDR2 FYNNEI. The CDR3 runs to 13 residues. The DNA for the CDR3 is TGTGCCAGCAGTCTTCAGGTGTTCCGCGAGCAGTACTTC. This codes for CASSLQVFREQYF.

The rearrangement joins TRBV29-1 to TRBJ1-1, with a weak D call TRBD1 (6 bases). Trimming stripped 8 bases from V and 0 bases from J, with 13 bases between. The CDR3 covers 13 residues. CDR1 is SQVTM, CDR2 ANQGSEA, per germline. The CDR3 bases are TGCAGCTCCCAACAGGGTATGAACACTGAAGCTTTCTTT. This gives the protein CSSQQGMNTEAFF.

In regard to this clone: A much larger clone lies a single base off, so this may be a read error. The CDR3 sequence: CASSESSYNEQFF. CDR3 in DNA: TGTGCCAGCAGTGAGAGCTCCTACAATGAGCAGTTCTTC. The chain carries TRBV2 and TRBJ2-1; no firm D call. Germline CDR1 reads SNHLY; CDR2 reads FYNNEI. This CDR3 is 13 amino acids long. V lost 3 bases to trimming and J lost 0 bases, with 3 bases between them.

The chain employs TRBV5-4 and TRBJ2-3; D is unresolved. The V end was cut by 3 bases, the J end by 1 base, with 12 bases between. CDR1 and CDR2 from the germline V gene are SGHNT and YYREEE (reference sequence). This CDR3 contains 15 residues. DNA of the CDR3: TGTGCCAGCAGCTCGAAAAAAACTGGCACAGATACGCAGTATTTT. Its translation: CASSSKKTGTDTQYF.

The chain employs TRBV5-4 and TRBJ1-1; 8 nucleotides line up with TRBD1. Germline values: CDR1 SGHNT, CDR2 YYREEE (reference sequence). The trim removed 4 bases at V and 0 bases at J, leaving 2 bases unmatched. The CDR3 spans 14 residues. CDR3 sequence (DNA): TGTGCCAGCAGCAAGGGACAGGTGAACACTGAAGCTTTCTTT. It specifies CASSKGQVNTEAFF.

CDR3 in DNA: TGCGCCAGCAGCCTCAGGGGACTAGGGGACAGCAGTGAGCAGTTCTTC. Its translation: CASSLRGLGDSSEQFF. The chain has TRBV4-3 and TRBJ2-1; tentatively, D is TRBD2 (8 bases). Germline CDR1 is LGHNA and CDR2 is YSLEER. V lost 4 bases and J 9 bases, leaving 22 bases between the germline ends. The length of the CDR3 is 16 residues.

CDR3: CASSQSRGAGETQYF. DNA for the CDR3: TGCGCCAGCAGCCAATCGCGGGGGGCCGGGGAGACCCAGTACTTC. The rearrangement links TRBV4-3 to TRBJ2-5; 8 bases are a match to TRBD2. This CDR3 region has 15 residues. Unmatched junction bases numbered 7, after V lost 2 bases and J lost 5 bases. Germline V lookup: CDR1 LGHNA, CDR2 YSLEER.

The rearrangement joins TRBV7-9 to TRBJ1-6, with 8 bases fitting TRBD1. CDR1 and CDR2 from the germline V gene are SEHNR and FQNEAQ (reference sequence). The J segment lost 7 bases and the V segment lost 3 bases, leaving 5 bases of the junction unmatched. This CDR3 has 15 residues. The CDR3 bases are TGTGCCAGCAGCTTCGCGGACAGGGCAAATTCACCCCTCCACTTT. It yields the protein CASSFADRANSPLHF.

V is TRBV2 and J is TRBJ1-5; D is unresolved. Germline V gives CDR1 SNHLY, CDR2 FYNNEI. The V gene lost 5 bases and the J gene lost 6 bases, with 14 bases spanning the gap. The CDR3 loop spans 14 amino acids. The CDR3 region has the DNA TGTGCCAGCAGTAAGGGTGGCTTAGGTCAGCCCCAGCATTTT. It yields the protein CASSKGGLGQPQHF.

The chain joins TRBV20-1 to TRBJ1-2; no clear D. Germline lookup yields CDR1 DFQATT and CDR2 SNEGSKA (reference sequence). CDR3 length equals 12 residues. The V end was cut by 3 bases, the J end by 2 bases, with 7 bases between. The CDR3 bases are TGCAGTGCTAGTCTCGACAACTATGGCTACACCTTC. Its translation: CSASLDNYGYTF.

This CDR3 is CASSQEYRGNSPLHF. The CDR3 DNA sequence: TGTGCCAGCAGCCAAGAGTATCGGGGAAACTCACCCCTCCACTTT. V and J are TRBV3-1 (or the pseudogene TRBV3-2) and TRBJ1-6; unclear D gene. Germline V gene sequence: CDR1 LGHDT, CDR2 YNNKEL (reference sequence). The CDR3 extends over 15 amino acids. V lost 0 bases to trimming and J lost 10 bases, with 13 bases between them.

The rearrangement links TRBV6-1 to TRBJ2-3; a possible D gene is TRBD1 (6 bases). Deletions cut 2 bases from V and 4 bases from J, with 13 bases between. This CDR3 comprises 15 residues. Germline values: CDR1 MNHNS, CDR2 SASEGT. The CDR3 protein is CASSEHRVVADTQYF. The CDR3 DNA reads TGTGCCAGCAGTGAACACAGGGTAGTTGCAGATACGCAGTATTTT.

The chain has TRBV5-1 and TRBJ1-2; D may be TRBD1 (5 bases). The germline V gene has CDR1 SGHRS and CDR2 YFSETQ. The germline V and J ends were trimmed by 0 bases and 4 bases, with 13 bases remaining between them. The CDR3 is 15 residues long. CDR3 in DNA: TGCGCCAGCAGCTTGGATTGGGGCAGCACCTATGGCTACACCTTC. Translating gives CASSLDWGSTYGYTF.

CDR3 sequence (DNA): TGTGCCATCGCCCAGGAACAAGAGACCCAGTACTTC. Protein: CAIAQEQETQYF. This chain joins TRBV10-3 and TRBJ2-5; D unclear. Germline V CDR1 and CDR2: ENHRY, SYGVKD. The length of the CDR3 is 12 residues. The germline V and J ends were trimmed by 8 bases and 2 bases, with 9 bases remaining between them.

With regard to this clone: Distinct nucleotide sequences in the sample also encode this CDR3. The gene calls are TRBV5-5 and TRBJ1-2; the match to TRBD1 covers 7 bases. The CDR3 totals 13 residues. The J segment lost 5 bases and the V segment lost 4 bases, leaving 5 bases of the junction unmatched. Germline V gene lookup returns CDR1 SGHKS and CDR2 YYEKEE (reference sequence). The CDR3 is CASSGDSSYGYTF. CDR3 coding DNA: TGTGCCAGCAGCGGGGACAGCAGTTATGGCTACACCTTC. The variable domain in full, completed from reference TRBV5-5 and TRBJ1-2, reads DAGVTQSPTHLIKTRGQQVTLRCSPISGHKSVSWYQQVLGQGPQFIFQYYEKEERGRGNFPDRFSARQFPNYSSELNVNALLLGDSALYLCASSGDSSYGYTFGSGTRLTVV.

The rearrangement links TRBV6-4 to TRBJ2-7; 8 bases map to TRBD1. CDR3 length: 16 amino acids. Germline V gene data show CDR1 as MRHNA and CDR2 as SNTAGT. Losses at the gene ends were 2 bases for V and 3 bases for J; bases not matched to a gene: 9. CDR3 sequence (DNA): TGTGCCAGCAGTGACCCCGGGCAGGGGGCCGGCTACGAGCAGTACTTC. This encodes CASSDPGQGAGYEQYF.

This chain joins TRBV2 and TRBJ1-5; D is unclear. The CDR3 sequence is 14 residues long. CDR1 is SNHLY, CDR2 FYNNEI, per germline. V lost 1 base to trimming and J lost 3 bases, with 7 bases between them. The CDR3 is CASSEGNHNQPQHF. The CDR3 nucleotides read TGTGCCAGCAGTGAAGGGAACCACAATCAGCCCCAGCATTTT.

The CDR3 here is CATSDFTQGGTGELFF. The DNA for the CDR3 is TGTGCCACCAGTGATTTTACGCAGGGGGGGACCGGGGAGCTGTTTTTT. This chain connects TRBV24-1 to TRBJ2-2; D might be TRBD1 or TRBD2, each matching 7 bases. In germline, CDR1 is KGHDR, CDR2 SFDVKD. Trimming took 1 base from V and 5 from J, leaving 13 bases between them. CDR3 length equals 16 residues.

The rearrangement uses TRBV4-2 and TRBJ2-7; 8 bases agree with TRBD2. Trimming at V came to 1 base and at J to 5 bases, leaving 4 bases not matched to a gene. The CDR3 loop spans 14 amino acids. Germline V gives CDR1 LGHNA, CDR2 YNFKEQ. This CDR3 reads CASSQAAGEDEQYF. CDR3 nucleotide sequence: TGTGCCAGCAGCCAAGCAGCGGGGGAGGACGAGCAGTACTTC.

This chain uses TRBV12-3 or TRBV12-4 with TRBJ2-7; the D is unclear. The CDR3 covers 11 residues. V was shortened by 5 bases and J by 0 bases, with 2 bases between the two germline ends. CDR3 nucleotides: TGTGCCAGCAGTAGCTCCTACGAGCAGTACTTC. This sequence encodes CASSSSYEQYF.

This chain links TRBV30 with TRBJ1-5, with D tentatively TRBD1 (5 bases). CDR3 length: 14 residues. Trimming took 5 bases from V and 0 from J, leaving 11 bases between them. Per germline, CDR1 GTSNPN and CDR2 SVGIG (reference sequence). The CDR3 nucleotides read TGTGCCTGGCAAAGACAGTATAGCAATCAGCCCCAGCATTTT. Translation: CAWQRQYSNQPQHF.

The chain uses TRBV9 and TRBJ1-1; D is unclear. Trimming left V 4 bases short and J 2 bases short, with 12 bases between. Germline-derived CDR1 and CDR2 are SGDLS and YYNGEE. The CDR3 runs 14 residues. This CDR3 reads CASSPRTVNTEAFF. In DNA, the CDR3 is TGTGCCAGCAGCCCGCGGACGGTTAACACTGAAGCTTTCTTT.

A few counts support this clone. This sequence joins TRBV3-1 (or the pseudogene TRBV3-2) and TRBJ1-1; D might be TRBD1 (6 bases). Germline loops: CDR1 LGHDT, CDR2 YNNKEL (reference sequence). The length of the CDR3 is 14 residues. V lost 3 bases to trimming and J lost 2 bases, with 10 bases between them. CDR3 coding DNA: TGTGCCAGCAGCCAGGTGGACAGCAACACTGAAGCTTTCTTT. Residues: CASSQVDSNTEAFF.